Described below is a single T cell receptor (beta chain) sequence and its context. The sample belongs to a study of cytomegalovirus exposure and HLA in healthy donors. 13 Jbeta primers and 60 Vbeta primers were used for the PCR. Clones were sequenced by immunoSEQ multiplex PCR, and TCRdb holds only the in-frame ones, with some missing. The sample shows about 140,000 clones, approximately 91% of them seen only once. The CDR3 is 14 residues long. Germline-derived CDR1 and CDR2 are ENHRY and SYGVKD. The specimen sequenced was PBMCs. The source is a woman aged 40 to 50 in good health and CMV-seronegative. The V call is TRBV10-3, the J call TRBJ2-5; 9 bases match TRBD1. The DNA end is a closer match to TRBJ2-7, so the J assignment may be wrong. The CDR3 nucleotides read TGTGCCATCACCTCCGGGACAGGGTCCTACGAGCAGTACTTC. Its protein is CAITSGTGSYEQYF.